The 28 T cell receptor beta chains given below trace back to one sample, sequenced in a study of blood T cell repertoires in COVID-19 (dated by TCRdb to the early 2020s). Library preparation used the immunoSEQ multiplex PCR assay. This is the immuneACCESS table as TCRdb keeps it, with only in-frame sequences that have V and J called. A part of the clones is gone; compared with another copy, unresolved V genes explain less than half, and the rest is unexplained. The sample table lists some 240,000 clones, roughly 85% of them with a count of one. The ten largest make up approximately 2.3% of the sample. Sample: peripheral blood. Source of these receptors: a woman between 65 and 79 years old with COVID-19, enrolled during active disease.

The chain carries TRBV11-1 and TRBJ2-7; 7 positions match TRBD1. The CDR3 sequence is 14 residues long. The germline V gene encodes CDR1 SGHAT and CDR2 FQDESV (reference sequence). After removal of 2 bases from V and 6 bases from J, the junction contained 7 bases not matched to a gene. CDR3: CASSLFTGVSEQYF. The CDR3 DNA follows: TGTGCCAGCAGCTTATTTACAGGGGTTTCCGAGCAGTACTTC. Full variable domain (rest looked up from reference TRBV11-1 and TRBJ2-7): EAEVAQSPRYKITEKSQAVAFWCDPISGHATLYWYRQILGQGPELLVQFQDESVVDDSQLPKDRFSAERLKGVDSTLKIQPAELGDSAMYLCASSLFTGVSEQYFGPGTRLTVT.

Turning to this clone: One end of the junction varies from germline; a read error may be responsible. This chain links TRBV6-6 with TRBJ1-1; TRBD1 matches at 7 bases. Germline CDR1 reads MNHNY; CDR2 reads SVGAGI (reference sequence). This CDR3 contains 15 residues. CDR3 residues: CASSHSGQLNTEAFF. CDR3 DNA: TGTGCCAGCAGTCACTCGGGACAGCTGAACACTGAAGCTTTCTTT.

The rearrangement joins TRBV19 to TRBJ1-2; 7 positions agree with TRBD1. The germline V gene encodes CDR1 LNHDA and CDR2 SQIVND (reference sequence). V shed 6 bases, J shed 0 bases, and the junction held 7 bases outside the gene matches. The CDR3 is 15 amino acids. The CDR3 coding sequence is TGTGCCAGTAGGCCGGGACAGAGAACTAACTATGGCTACACCTTC. Its protein is CASRPGQRTNYGYTF.

The chain carries TRBV6-1 and TRBJ2-7, with 7 bases that match TRBD1. The junction had 10 bases not matched to a gene; V was cut back by 3 bases and J by 2 bases. Germline V lookup: CDR1 MNHNS, CDR2 SASEGT. This CDR3 has 16 amino acids. The CDR3 sequence: CASSDAPAGGPYEQYF. For the CDR3, the DNA is TGTGCCAGCAGTGACGCCCCCGCAGGGGGACCCTACGAGCAGTACTTC.

The chain has TRBV29-1 and TRBJ1-2, with D hard to call. The CDR3 extends over 17 amino acids. V was cut by 6 bases and J by 7 bases, with 30 bases left in between. Germline CDR1 and CDR2: SQVTM and ANQGSEA. CDR3 protein: CSVQPDAVATHSGGYTF. CDR3 DNA sequence: TGCAGCGTACAACCCGACGCGGTTGCAACCCATTCGGGTGGCTACACCTTC.

The chain links TRBV20-1 to TRBJ2-1; a possible D gene is TRBD1 (6 bases). V was trimmed by 3 bases and J by 2 bases, leaving 14 bases between them. CDR1 and CDR2 (germline): DFQATT, SNEGSKA (reference sequence). CDR3 length: 15 amino acids. CDR3 sequence reads: CSASVQGSTYNEQFF. The DNA for the CDR3 is TGCAGTGCTAGTGTACAGGGTTCGACCTACAATGAGCAGTTCTTC.

This clone was found a few times. The chain uses TRBV13 and TRBJ1-3; D is unclear. Trimming took off 1 base at V and 4 bases at J, with 11 bases between the two ends. This CDR3 has 15 amino acids. The germline CDR1 and CDR2 sequences are PRHDT and FYEKMQ (reference sequence). The CDR3 here is CASSLARGRGNTIYF. CDR3 bases: TGTGCCAGCAGCTTAGCCCGTGGGAGAGGAAACACCATATATTTT.

The CDR3 DNA sequence: TGTGCCAGCACTATTCCGACTAGCGCCCAAGAGACCCAGTACTTC. Translating gives CASTIPTSAQETQYF. V gene TRBV7-2 combines with J gene TRBJ2-5, with 8 bases fitting TRBD2. CDR1 is SGHTA, CDR2 FQGNSA, per germline. V shed 7 bases, J shed 1 base, and the junction held 8 bases outside the gene matches. The CDR3 loop spans 15 amino acids.

This rearrangement joins TRBV7-8 to TRBJ2-7; tentative D call: TRBD2 (6 bases). The CDR3 is 16 residues long. Germline V gene sequence: CDR1 SGHVS, CDR2 FQNEAQ. With 5 bases removed from V and 2 bases from J, the gap between germline ends came to 19 bases. DNA for the CDR3: TGTGCCAGCAGCATGGTGCCGACTAGGTCAACCTACGAGCAGTACTTC. Amino acids: CASSMVPTRSTYEQYF.

The chain couples TRBV3-1 (or the pseudogene TRBV3-2) to TRBJ1-5, with D possibly matching TRBD1 (5 bases). Per germline, CDR1 LGHDT and CDR2 YNNKEL (reference sequence). CDR3 size: 13 residues. The ends were cut back, 3 bases at V and 6 bases at J, with 9 bases in the middle. Here the CDR3 DNA reads TGTGCCAGCAGCCAGGGGGGAAGTCAGCCCCAGCATTTT. It specifies CASSQGGSQPQHF.

The CDR3: CASSIITGEQYF. Written as DNA, the CDR3 is TGTGCCAGTAGTATAATAACGGGGGAGCAGTACTTC. The gene calls are TRBV19 and TRBJ2-7; D might be TRBD2 (5 bases). V was cut by 2 bases and J by 7 bases, with 9 bases left in between. The CDR3 loop spans 12 amino acids. Germline V gene data show CDR1 as LNHDA and CDR2 as SQIVND (reference sequence).

The V call is TRBV4-2, the J call TRBJ2-2; a possible D gene is TRBD1 (5 bases). V lost 5 bases and J lost 6, with 10 bases in between. This CDR3 has 13 amino acids. In germline, CDR1 is LGHNA, CDR2 YNFKEQ. The CDR3 DNA reads TGTGCCAGCAGCGGAGCAGGGTCCGGGGAGCTGTTTTTT. The encoded protein is CASSGAGSGELFF.

This rearrangement joins TRBV9 to TRBJ1-6; 9 nucleotides line up with TRBD1. CDR1 is SGDLS, CDR2 YYNGEE, per germline. V lost 4 bases, J lost 7 bases, and 6 bases stayed unmatched. This CDR3 has 15 amino acids. DNA for the CDR3: TGTGCCAGCAGCCCCTCGGGGACAGGGAATTCACCCCTCCACTTT. It translates to CASSPSGTGNSPLHF. The full variable domain, its missing parts supplied by reference TRBV9 and TRBJ1-6, is DSGVTQTPKHLITATGQRVTLRCSPRSGDLSVYWYQQSLDQGLQFLIQYYNGEERAKGNILERFSAQQFPDLHSELNLSSLELGDSALYFCASSPSGTGNSPLHFGNGTRLTVT.

Only a few counts were recorded for this clone. The V and J genes are TRBV4-2 and TRBJ1-4, with no clear D. CDR1 and CDR2 from the germline V gene are LGHNA and YNFKEQ. V lost 6 bases to trimming and J lost 5 bases, with 25 bases between them. There are 18 residues in the CDR3. The CDR3 region has the DNA TGTGCCAGCAGTCCACGATTACAGACCAGCCACGCAAATGAAAAACTGTTTTTT. Encoded protein: CASSPRLQTSHANEKLFF.

J is TRBJ1-1 and V is TRBV9; no reliable D call. This CDR3 has 13 amino acids. V lost 3 bases to trimming and J lost 1 base, with 7 bases between them. Per the germline V gene, CDR1 is SGDLS and CDR2 is YYNGEE. The CDR3 loop reads CASSARPNTEAFF. CDR3 DNA sequence: TGTGCCAGCAGCGCGAGGCCGAACACTGAAGCTTTCTTT.

This clone was seen once. The genes are TRBV10-3 and TRBJ1-2; D remains unclear. CDR3 size: 13 residues. Trimming cost V 5 bases and J 2 bases, with 9 bases left between them. The V gene's germline CDR1 is ENHRY and CDR2 SYGVKD. The CDR3 DNA follows: TGTGCCATCAGTTTCCAGGTGAACTATGGCTACACCTTC. This translates into CAISFQVNYGYTF.

The V call is TRBV29-1, the J call TRBJ2-1, with 9 bases that match TRBD2. Germline V CDR1 and CDR2: SQVTM, ANQGSEA. The CDR3 is 14 amino acids. The V and J ends lost 5 bases and 8 bases, in that order; junction bases with no gene match: 10. The CDR3 DNA follows: TGCAGCGTTTACTACAGGCGGGGGGGCGATGAGCAGTTCTTC. Protein sequence: CSVYYRRGGDEQFF.

The chain couples TRBV9 to TRBJ2-3; 7 bases fit TRBD1. The germline CDR1 and CDR2 sequences are SGDLS and YYNGEE. V lost 2 bases and J lost 4; bases outside the gene matches: 4. There are 14 residues in the CDR3. CDR3 DNA: TGTGCCAGCAGCGTCAGGGGGAGTGCAGATACGCAGTATTTT. This encodes CASSVRGSADTQYF. Combining the CDR3 with reference TRBV9 and TRBJ2-3 gives the whole variable domain DSGVTQTPKHLITATGQRVTLRCSPRSGDLSVYWYQQSLDQGLQFLIQYYNGEERAKGNILERFSAQQFPDLHSELNLSSLELGDSALYFCASSVRGSADTQYFGPGTRLTVL.

V and J are TRBV9 and TRBJ2-1; TRBD2 matches at 10 bases. The V segment lost 0 bases and the J segment 2 bases; nucleotides outside the gene matches: 2. CDR3 length: 16 amino acids. Germline V gene lookup returns CDR1 SGDLS and CDR2 YYNGEE. CDR3 loop: CASSVATSGAYNEQFF. The DNA for the CDR3 is TGTGCCAGCAGCGTAGCTACTAGCGGGGCCTACAATGAGCAGTTCTTC.

V usage is TRBV7-2 and J usage is TRBJ2-1; D perhaps matches TRBD1 (6 bases). Trimming cost V 1 base and J 6 bases, with 10 bases left between them. The V gene's germline CDR1 is SGHTA and CDR2 FQGNSA. The CDR3 consists of 14 residues. The CDR3 spells CASSLVGTPNEQFF. The CDR3 DNA sequence: TGTGCCAGCAGCTTAGTAGGGACACCCAATGAGCAGTTCTTC.

This clone was found once. The chain has TRBV7-3 and TRBJ2-1; TRBD1 is a possible D gene (5 bases). The CDR3 runs 15 residues. Trimming stripped 0 bases from V and 6 bases from J, with 12 bases between. The V gene's germline CDR1 is SGHTA and CDR2 FQGTGA. CDR3 in amino acids: CASSLTGPQGNEQFF. CDR3 nucleotides: TGTGCCAGCAGCTTAACAGGTCCGCAGGGCAATGAGCAGTTCTTC. The full variable domain, completed using reference TRBV7-3 and TRBJ2-1, is GAGVSQTPSNKVTEKGKYVELRCDPISGHTALYWYRQSLGQGPEFLIYFQGTGAADDSGLPNDRFFAVRPEGSVSTLKIQRTERGDSAVYLCASSLTGPQGNEQFFGPGTRLTVL.

The rearrangement uses TRBV7-2 and TRBJ2-5, with 10 bases aligning to TRBD2. This CDR3 is built from 15 residues. With V trimmed by 5 bases and J by 5 bases, 8 bases remained unmatched. Germline CDR1 and CDR2: SGHTA and FQGNSA. The CDR3 sequence is CASSPQRGGHETQYF. The CDR3 DNA reads as TGTGCCAGCAGCCCTCAGCGGGGGGGCCACGAGACCCAGTACTTC.

The J gene is TRBJ1-2, the V gene TRBV12-3 or TRBV12-4; D gene unclear. This CDR3 has 11 amino acids. V shed 3 bases and J shed 8 bases, with 7 bases lying between them. CDR3 sequence (DNA): TGTGCCAGCAGTTTTCGAGGGGGCTACACCTTC. Its protein product is CASSFRGGYTF.

The rearrangement links TRBV7-2 to TRBJ2-7, with 12 positions matching TRBD2. This CDR3 spans 15 amino acids. In germline, CDR1 is SGHTA, CDR2 FQGNSA. V trimming: 5 bases; J trimming: 7 bases; junction bases outside the gene matches: 9. Here the CDR3 DNA reads TGTGCCAGCAGCCAATCTAGCGGGGGGGCGGCTGAGCAGTACTTC. This sequence encodes CASSQSSGGAAEQYF.

The chain joins TRBV11-3 to TRBJ2-2; TRBD2 is a possible D gene (5 bases). Per germline, CDR1 SGHNT and CDR2 YENEEA. V gave up 5 bases and J gave up 7 bases, with 11 bases separating them. The CDR3 covers 13 residues. This CDR3 is CASSASRDGELFF. CDR3 DNA: TGTGCCAGCAGCGCGTCGAGGGACGGGGAGCTGTTTTTT.

This sequence joins TRBV7-9 and TRBJ1-2; 10 bases line up with TRBD1. This CDR3 has 12 amino acids. Germline loops: CDR1 SEHNR, CDR2 FQNEAQ (reference sequence). V was clipped by 8 bases and J by 5 bases; unmatched bases: 2. The CDR3 sequence is CASGQGGYGYTF. The CDR3 DNA sequence: TGTGCCAGCGGACAGGGGGGGTATGGCTACACCTTC.

This clone appeared a few times. The J gene is TRBJ2-2, the V gene TRBV5-6, with 9 positions matching TRBD1. The CDR3 has 16 residues. V shed 4 bases, J shed 4 bases, and the junction held 8 bases outside the gene matches. Germline V gene lookup returns CDR1 SGHDT and CDR2 YYEEEE. CDR3 bases: TGTGCCAGCAGCGGCCGGGACAGGGTCCGCACCGGGGAGCTGTTTTTT. Translation gives CASSGRDRVRTGELFF.

This rearrangement joins TRBV6-2 or TRBV6-3 to TRBJ2-3, with 9 bases fitting TRBD1. Germline CDR1 is MNHEY and CDR2 is SVGEGT. V was pared by 5 bases and J by 5 bases, with 11 bases of the junction left unmatched. This CDR3 contains 16 residues. The CDR3 loop reads CASSDTGGYRRDTQYF. CDR3 coding DNA: TGTGCCAGCAGTGACACAGGGGGCTACCGACGAGATACGCAGTATTTT.